This TCR beta chain was captured in a study of shared clonotypes between healthy human individuals (TCRdb year 2020). With regard to the full study: A couple of women and three men aged 18 to 49 years were included in the cohort. For each donor, three plates each were used for CD4 naive and CD4 memory, two plates were used for CD8 naive, and one plate was used for CD8 memory. To estimate repertoire size and how much clonotypes are shared between individuals, the study performed deep sequencing of blood TCR repertoires from 4 to 6 healthy adults. Libraries were prepared and TCR repertoires were sequenced by different laboratories using diverse techniques, in order to increase sequencing depth and limit assay-specific biases. Between about 0.8 and 9.5 billion PBMCs per donor were obtained by leukapheresis. Points the paper makes about the study in general: Sampling was limited to blood, and TCR repertoires in tissue likely differ from TCR repertoires in blood. Even with the large sequencing depth, rarefaction of the sorted-subset datasets indicated that sequencing was incomplete. Pairwise subsampling indicated that sequencing depth was expected to affect the degree of clonotype sharing among donors. Because the study included a small number of donors, the genetic and exposure-history diversity represented was limited. Sharing across four donors was observed for around 5% of naive CD4, about 3.2% of naive CD8, 2% to 2.5% of memory CD4, and roughly 0.43% of memory CD8 clonotypes. Estimated clonotype richness was generally larger for naive than for memory subsets. Compared with non-shared clonotypes, the clonotypes found in all four sorted-subset donors had higher generation probabilities.

Using the deep immunoSEQ assay, TCR CDR3 regions were amplified from genomic DNA by multiplex PCR. Genomic DNA extracted from each cell subset was distributed evenly over all wells of several immunoSEQ 96-well plates, and each plate served as one replicate. For sorted subsets, about 210 ng of genomic DNA, equivalent to around 29,000 T cell genomes, went into each replicate PCR. The purified libraries were quantified using a Qubit 3.0 fluorometer, sized with a Bioanalyzer 2100, and then quantified again using the KAPA Library Quantification kit. Every immunoSEQ 96-well plate was sequenced on a dedicated single-read 150-cycle Illumina NextSeq 550 flow cell. In the original analysis: Because the immunoSEQ output included only junctional sequences and no quality scores, the filtering could not be the same as the filtering used for full-length reads. To assign V/J genes and CDR3, sequences were annotated using PyIR, a Python wrapper for IgBLAST v1.9, with IMGT germline references. Reads were removed for weak V/J assignments (E-value above 1e-6), missing CDR3, stop codons, out-of-frame junctions, or ambiguous translated residues. V3J clonotypes were defined as sequences sharing the same inferred V gene, J gene, and CDR3 amino acid sequence. The percentage overlap between two repertoires was calculated by dividing the number of shared unique clonotypes by the size of the smaller repertoire. Repertoire richness was assessed with RTK rarefaction, the Chao1 estimator, and Recon v2.1 estimates of unobserved clonotypes. OLGA was used to compute generation probabilities for all TCRbeta clonotypes that the gDNA method yielded from a handful of donors. TCRdb provides this immuneACCESS table in a form limited to in-frame rearrangements. Some clones are lacking; in checked studies, under half of them reflect an unresolved V gene, and why the rest are absent is not known. The D gene and trimming were derived from the DNA, and the V and J assignments and clone size from that table. For this sample the table gives about 1 million clones, of which around 76% were detected only once. The ten largest clones represent approximately 1.5% of the sample.

Healthy HIV-negative adults with no recently reported acute infections or vaccinations were included as donors. Every donor was a Caucasian adult residing in Nashville, Tennessee, USA. CD4+ T cells were enriched through magnetic negative selection, after which naive cells were positively selected on CD45RA and the remaining negative fraction served as the memory subset. After blood collection by leukapheresis, PBMCs were isolated using Ficoll-Histopaque density gradient centrifugation and then cryopreserved in the vapor phase of liquid nitrogen. Analytical flow cytometry was used to check the purity and quantity of each magnetically sorted T cell population. Each sorted fraction had its genomic DNA isolated and then quantified by UV absorbance on a Nanodrop 2000c. On this clone: Its antigen is currently not known. Base qualities are missing; no much larger clone stands one base away.

V sheds 5 bases and J sheds 4 bases, leaving 16 bases between their ends. There are 15 amino acids in the CDR3, from cysteine to phenylalanine inclusive. Just the 45-base CDR3 DNA is kept, in frame starting at base 1. CDR1 and CDR2 (SGHDT, YYEEEE) derive from the germline V gene. The rearrangement combines TRBV5-6 with TRBJ1-3; no D segment can be confidently identified. The sequence came from a man younger than 30 in good health. Input material: memory CD4+ T cells sorted from blood. Per the publication, the cell subset or site label means: CD45RA-negative fraction. Here is the DNA: TGTGCCAGCAGACCGAGGTGGCAGACGGGAAACACCATATATTTT. Its amino acids are CASRPRWQTGNTIYF.